Presented here are 15 T cell receptor beta chains from one specimen sequenced in a study of T cells in Graves' hyperthyroidism and ophthalmopathy. RNA transcripts yielded amplified TCR beta CDR3 regions. The primer set for the first-round RT-PCR of the TCR CDR3 was HTBI. TCRdb re-called the multiplex PCR reads through MiXCR, storing one row per CDR3 protein. The table records roughly 280,000 distinct CDR3 sequences, 15% to 20% of them present only once. The specimen sequenced was blood. The receptors were sampled from a woman aged 55-69 years with Graves' ophthalmopathy.

The chain joins TRBV7-2 to TRBJ1-1; perhaps TRBD1 as D (5 bases). Between the trimmed V and J ends, which lost 4 bases and 3 bases, there was a span of 12 bases. This CDR3 is 14 amino acids long. Germline CDR1 and CDR2: SGHTA and FQGNSA. The CDR3 bases are TGTGCCAGCAGCTCCCGGGGCGGGGACACTGAAGCTTTCTTT. Amino acids: CASSSRGGDTEAFF.

This clonotype was seen only a few times. This rearrangement joins TRBV6-1 to TRBJ2-7; 12 positions agree with TRBD1. V was pared by 5 bases and J by 4 bases, with 6 bases of the junction left unmatched. This CDR3 is built from 15 residues. Germline CDR1 MNHNS, CDR2 SASEGT. CDR3 sequence (DNA): TGTGCCAGCAGTATCCGGGACAGGGGGCTATACGAGCAGTACTTC. Residues: CASSIRDRGLYEQYF.

The table lists this clonotype with many counts. The chain combines TRBV20-1 with TRBJ2-1; 14 nucleotides align to TRBD2. Germline CDR1 is DFQATT and CDR2 is SNEGSKA (reference sequence). V was clipped by 6 bases and J by 8 bases; unmatched bases: 15. CDR3 length: 17 amino acids. CDR3 amino acids: CSARPQTSGGVWDEQFF. CDR3 sequence (DNA): TGCAGTGCCCGCCCCCAGACTAGCGGGGGGGTCTGGGATGAGCAGTTCTTC.

This clonotype was recorded a few times. V and J are TRBV4-1 and TRBJ1-4; D might be TRBD1 (5 bases). CDR3 length equals 15 residues. Germline lookup yields CDR1 MGHRA and CDR2 YSYEKL. V dropped 4 bases and J dropped 3 bases, with 12 bases sitting between them. CDR3: CASSRLDRPNEKLFF. DNA for the CDR3: TGCGCCAGCAGCCGCCTTGACAGACCTAATGAAAAACTGTTTTTT.

Ten or more counts support this clonotype. The chain recombines TRBV27 with TRBJ2-3; 10 positions match TRBD2. V shed 10 bases and J 3 bases; nucleotides not matched to a gene: 7. Germline values: CDR1 MNHEY, CDR2 SMNVEV (reference sequence). CDR3 size: 14 residues. The CDR3 DNA sequence: TGTGCCACCTATCAGCGGGGGGGAACAGATACGCAGTATTTT. Encoded protein: CATYQRGGTDTQYF.

There are many counts of this clonotype. CDR3 in DNA: TGCAGCCTTAGCTTGGCTAGCGGGAGTTGGGGGCAAGAGACCCAGTACTTC. It encodes CSLSLASGSWGQETQYF. The chain joins TRBV29-1 to TRBJ2-5; 10 nucleotides agree with TRBD2. There are 17 residues in the CDR3. Germline V gene lookup returns CDR1 SQVTM and CDR2 ANQGSEA. The V gene end was trimmed by 8 bases and the J gene end by 2 bases; junction bases not matched to a gene: 17.

In its sample, this clonotype was seen many times. The V call is TRBV6-1, the J call TRBJ1-1, with no clear D. The CDR3 is 15 residues long. V dropped 8 bases and J dropped 4 bases, with 20 bases sitting between them. CDR1 is MNHNS, CDR2 SASEGT, per germline. CDR3: CASAQREGGGTEAFF. CDR3 sequence (DNA): TGTGCCAGCGCCCAACGCGAGGGAGGAGGCACTGAAGCTTTCTTT.

The chain links TRBV4-3 to TRBJ1-2, with D perhaps matching TRBD1 (6 bases). Germline CDR1 is LGHNA and CDR2 is YSLEER. This CDR3 contains 13 residues. The V and J ends lost 2 bases and 7 bases respectively, with 11 bases between them. CDR3 nucleotide sequence: TGCGCCAGCAGCCAAAGGGGGGTTCCTGGCTACACCTTC. Its protein product is CASSQRGVPGYTF.

This clonotype showed up just a few times. A read error may explain this, as a much larger clone is one base away. The J gene is TRBJ1-6, the V gene TRBV28, with D perhaps matching TRBD1 (6 bases). The germline gives CDR1 MDHEN, CDR2 SYDVKM. V lost 4 bases and J lost 3, with 19 bases in between. The CDR3 length is 18 residues. DNA for the CDR3: TGTGCCAGCAGTTCCCCGCAGGGGTGGAACTACTATAATTCACCCCTCCACTTT. Translation: CASSSPQGWNYYNSPLHF. The full variable domain, completed using reference TRBV28 and TRBJ1-6, is DVKVTQSSRYLVKRTGEKVFLECVQDMDHENMFWYRQDPGLGLRLIYFSYDVKMKEKGDIPEGYSVSREKKERFSLILESASTNQTSMYLCASSSPQGWNYYNSPLHFGNGTRLTVT.

A word on this clonotype: This may be a read error, as it is one base from a much larger clone. The chain has TRBV2 and TRBJ2-4; D is undetermined. The germline V gene encodes CDR1 SNHLY and CDR2 FYNNEI. Trimming took off 0 bases at V and 5 bases at J, with 11 bases between the two ends. The CDR3 is 15 amino acids. The CDR3 DNA reads as TGTGCCAGCAGTGAAGCGGCACGGAGCGAAAACATTCAGTACTTC. Encoded protein: CASSEAARSENIQYF.

This clonotype was counted many times. This sequence joins TRBV12-3 or TRBV12-4 and TRBJ1-6, with D unclear. Trimming took 6 bases from V and 10 from J, leaving 13 bases between them. The CDR3 totals 13 residues. This chain's CDR3 is CASSPTQESPLHF. CDR3 bases: TGTGCCAGCAGCCCTACGCAGGAATCACCCCTCCACTTT.

The chain links TRBV27 to TRBJ1-5; TRBD1 is a possible D gene (6 bases). The CDR3 sequence is 15 residues long. CDR1 and CDR2 (germline): MNHEY, SMNVEV (reference sequence). V was shortened by 0 bases and J by 6 bases, with 12 bases between the two germline ends. The CDR3 loop is CASSLSYREGQPQHF. For the CDR3, the DNA is TGTGCCAGCAGTTTATCGTACAGGGAAGGTCAGCCCCAGCATTTT.

This chain connects TRBV18 to TRBJ2-2, with D tentatively TRBD1 (5 bases). The CDR3 spans 14 residues. The ends were cut back, 3 bases at V and 3 bases at J, with 8 bases in the middle. Germline loops: CDR1 KGHSH, CDR2 LQKENI. The CDR3 region is CASSPGHYTGELFF. The CDR3 coding sequence is TGTGCCAGCTCACCCGGACACTACACCGGGGAGCTGTTTTTT.

There are a few counts of this clonotype. The chain carries TRBV4-3 and TRBJ2-7; D possibly corresponds to TRBD1 (6 bases). Trimming removed 0 bases from V and 2 bases from J, with 11 bases in between. The CDR3 runs 15 residues. Germline values: CDR1 LGHNA, CDR2 YSLEER. The CDR3 here is CASSQDRTAAYEQYF. The CDR3 nucleotides read TGCGCCAGCAGCCAAGATCGGACAGCAGCCTACGAGCAGTACTTC.

This clonotype appeared many times. The genes are TRBV20-1 and TRBJ2-2, with a weak D call TRBD1 (7 bases). The CDR3 is made up of 14 amino acids. Looked up from germline, CDR1 is DFQATT and CDR2 is SNEGSKA (reference sequence). V was clipped by 3 bases and J by 5 bases, with 13 bases between them. CDR3 DNA: TGCAGTGCTAGGGGTGCAGGGGGGACCGGGGAGCTGTTTTTT. Translating it yields CSARGAGGTGELFF.